The clone carrying this T cell receptor (beta chain) has a single count. Antigen specificity is unknown. The sample is drawn from a study of T cell responses to AZD1222 COVID-19 vaccine. Study context: Timing groups of about 4 and about 12 weeks for second doses were pooled.

From germline, CDR1 is LGHNT and CDR2 FRNRAP. Trimming at V came to 3 bases and at J to 7 bases, leaving 8 bases not matched to a gene. This CDR3 is built from 16 residues. The method was immunoSEQ multiplex PCR; TCRdb's version includes in-frame clones alone and lacks a portion of them. The data show 140,000 to 150,000 clones, with roughly 88% seen just once and less than 9.5% held by the top ten. Findings and limits, study-wide: Targeting of unmutated variant regions was reportedly seen in nearly half of spike-specific TCRs. Most donors were white British, females outnumbered males, and clonal diversity was possibly underestimated. Regions 160-218 and 743-854 dominated among vaccine-associated CD4 TCRs spanning spike.

The V gene is TRBV12-5, the J gene TRBJ2-1; 11 bases are a match to TRBD2. The clonotype was recovered from an adult in good health. The source material was peripheral blood, sampled on day 0 of AZD1222 vaccination. The CDR3 is CASGLGLAGGLNEQFF. The CDR3 DNA follows: TGTGCTAGTGGTTTAGGGCTAGCGGGAGGATTAAATGAGCAGTTCTTC. Using reference TRBV12-5 and TRBJ2-1 for the parts outside the CDR3, the full variable domain is DARVTQTPRHKVTEMGQEVTMRCQPILGHNTVFWYRQTMMQGLELLAYFRNRAPLDDSGMPKDRFSAEMPDATLATLKIQPSEPRDSAVYFCASGLGLAGGLNEQFFGPGTRLTVL.